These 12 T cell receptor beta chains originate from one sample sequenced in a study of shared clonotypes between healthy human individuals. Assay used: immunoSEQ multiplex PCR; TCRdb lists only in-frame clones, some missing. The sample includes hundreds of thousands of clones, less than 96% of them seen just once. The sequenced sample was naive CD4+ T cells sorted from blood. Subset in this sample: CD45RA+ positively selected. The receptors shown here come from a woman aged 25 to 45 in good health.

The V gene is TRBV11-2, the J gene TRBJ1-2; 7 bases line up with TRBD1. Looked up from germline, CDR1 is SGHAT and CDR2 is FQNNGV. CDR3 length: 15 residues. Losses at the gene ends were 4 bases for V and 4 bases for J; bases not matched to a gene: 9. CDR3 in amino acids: CASSSGQLGSYGYTF. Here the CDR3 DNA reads TGTGCCAGCAGCTCGGGACAGTTGGGGAGCTATGGCTACACCTTC.

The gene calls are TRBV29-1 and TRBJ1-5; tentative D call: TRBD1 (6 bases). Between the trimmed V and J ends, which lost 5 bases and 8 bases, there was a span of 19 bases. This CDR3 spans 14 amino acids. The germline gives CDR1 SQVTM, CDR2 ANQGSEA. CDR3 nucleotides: TGCAGCGTTCCGGGACATACAACCGGGGAGCCCCAGCATTTT. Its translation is CSVPGHTTGEPQHF.

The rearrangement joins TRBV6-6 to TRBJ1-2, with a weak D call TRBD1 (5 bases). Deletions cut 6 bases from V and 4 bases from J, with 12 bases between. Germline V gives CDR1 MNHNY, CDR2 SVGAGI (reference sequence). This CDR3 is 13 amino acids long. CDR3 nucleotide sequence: TGTGCCAGCAGCCCACAGGTTGGCTATGGCTACACCTTC. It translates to CASSPQVGYGYTF.

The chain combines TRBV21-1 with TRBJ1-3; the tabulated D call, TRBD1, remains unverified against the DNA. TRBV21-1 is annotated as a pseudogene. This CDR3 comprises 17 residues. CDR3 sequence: CASSKGGDSNSGNTIYF. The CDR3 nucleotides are TGTGCCAGCAGCAAAGGTGGGGACAGTAACTCTGGAAACACCATATATTTT.

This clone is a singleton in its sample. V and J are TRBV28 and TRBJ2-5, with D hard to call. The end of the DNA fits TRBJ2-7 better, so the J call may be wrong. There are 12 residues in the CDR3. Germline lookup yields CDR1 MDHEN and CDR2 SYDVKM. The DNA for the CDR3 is TGTGCCAGCAACACACCGTCCTACGAGCAGTACTTC. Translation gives CASNTPSYEQYF.

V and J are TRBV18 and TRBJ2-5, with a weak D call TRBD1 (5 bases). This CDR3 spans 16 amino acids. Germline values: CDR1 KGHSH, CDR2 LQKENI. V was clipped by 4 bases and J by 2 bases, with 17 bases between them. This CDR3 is CASSQNEDSQQETQYF. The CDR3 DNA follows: TGTGCCAGCTCACAAAACGAAGACAGCCAGCAAGAGACCCAGTACTTC.

The CDR3 sequence: CASSQVRYLDNTGELFF. Here the CDR3 DNA reads TGCGCCAGCAGCCAAGTACGGTACCTTGATAACACCGGGGAGCTGTTTTTT. The V call is TRBV4-1, the J call TRBJ2-2; D gene unclear. Trimming stripped 1 base from V and 2 bases from J, with 14 bases between. This CDR3 has 17 amino acids. CDR1 and CDR2 from the germline V gene are MGHRA and YSYEKL.

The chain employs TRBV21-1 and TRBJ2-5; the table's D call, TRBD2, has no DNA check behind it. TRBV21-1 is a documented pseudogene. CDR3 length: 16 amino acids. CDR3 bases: TGTGCCAGCAGCAAAGAAGGTCCGGGAACCCAAGAGACCCAGTACTTC. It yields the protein CASSKEGPGTQETQYF.

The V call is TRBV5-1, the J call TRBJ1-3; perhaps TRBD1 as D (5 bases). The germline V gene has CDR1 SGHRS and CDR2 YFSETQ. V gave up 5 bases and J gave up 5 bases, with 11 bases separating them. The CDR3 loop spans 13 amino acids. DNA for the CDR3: TGCGCCAGCAGGGACATGAGAAGAAACACCATATATTTT. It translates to CASRDMRRNTIYF.

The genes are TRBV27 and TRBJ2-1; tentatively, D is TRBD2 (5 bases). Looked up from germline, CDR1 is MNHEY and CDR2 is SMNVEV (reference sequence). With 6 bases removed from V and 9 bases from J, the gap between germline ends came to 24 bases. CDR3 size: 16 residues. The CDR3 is CASSLTWTDPWGEQFF. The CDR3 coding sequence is TGTGCCAGCAGCCTAACCTGGACTGACCCTTGGGGTGAGCAGTTCTTC.

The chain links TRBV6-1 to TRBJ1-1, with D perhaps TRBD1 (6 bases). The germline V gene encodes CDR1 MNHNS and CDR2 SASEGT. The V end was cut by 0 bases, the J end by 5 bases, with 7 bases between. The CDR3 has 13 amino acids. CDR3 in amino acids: CASSEAQGTEAFF. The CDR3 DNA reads TGTGCCAGCAGTGAAGCGCAGGGGACTGAAGCTTTCTTT.

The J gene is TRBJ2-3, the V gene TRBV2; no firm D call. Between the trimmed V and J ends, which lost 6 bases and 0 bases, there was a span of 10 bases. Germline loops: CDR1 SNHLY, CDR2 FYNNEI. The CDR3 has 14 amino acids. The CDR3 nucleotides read TGTGCCAGCAGGTTACTGCTAAGCACAGATACGCAGTATTTT. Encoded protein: CASRLLLSTDTQYF.